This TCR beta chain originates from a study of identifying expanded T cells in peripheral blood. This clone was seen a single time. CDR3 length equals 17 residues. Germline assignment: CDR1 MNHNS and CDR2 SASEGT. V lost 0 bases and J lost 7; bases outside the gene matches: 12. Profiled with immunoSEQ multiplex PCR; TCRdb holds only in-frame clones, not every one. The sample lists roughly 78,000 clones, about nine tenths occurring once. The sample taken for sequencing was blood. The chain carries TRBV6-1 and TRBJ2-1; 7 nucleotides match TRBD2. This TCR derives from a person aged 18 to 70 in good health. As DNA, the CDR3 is TGTGCCAGCAGTGAAGCACCAACAGGTCTAGCGGCAAATGAGCAGTTCTTC. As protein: CASSEAPTGLAANEQFF.